This T cell receptor (beta chain) was observed in a study of beta chain features in type 1 diabetes. Across the study: All of the samples together had 107,917,701 sorted cells examined. General study points: Across all four CD4+ subsets, people with type 1 diabetes showed modestly shorter TCRB CDR3s.

V was pared by 4 bases and J by 4 bases, with 8 bases of the junction left unmatched. Germline V gene lookup returns CDR1 SGHKS and CDR2 YYEKEE (reference sequence). The CDR3 consists of 15 residues. Investigators reverse transcribed all isolated RNA, so they sequenced expressed TCRB transcripts. Assay used: immunoSEQ multiplex PCR; TCRdb lists only in-frame clones, some missing. The sample includes hundreds of thousands of clones, about 14% of them seen just once. About this clone itself: Its antigen is not identified.

The chain combines TRBV5-5 with TRBJ2-3, with TRBD1 identical over 8 bases. Material: naive CD4+ T cells from blood. This clonotype originated in a man aged 18 to 30 in good health. The CDR3 DNA reads TGTGCCAGCAGCCTACCCGTACAGGGGGCAGATACGCAGTATTTT. Translating gives CASSLPVQGADTQYF.